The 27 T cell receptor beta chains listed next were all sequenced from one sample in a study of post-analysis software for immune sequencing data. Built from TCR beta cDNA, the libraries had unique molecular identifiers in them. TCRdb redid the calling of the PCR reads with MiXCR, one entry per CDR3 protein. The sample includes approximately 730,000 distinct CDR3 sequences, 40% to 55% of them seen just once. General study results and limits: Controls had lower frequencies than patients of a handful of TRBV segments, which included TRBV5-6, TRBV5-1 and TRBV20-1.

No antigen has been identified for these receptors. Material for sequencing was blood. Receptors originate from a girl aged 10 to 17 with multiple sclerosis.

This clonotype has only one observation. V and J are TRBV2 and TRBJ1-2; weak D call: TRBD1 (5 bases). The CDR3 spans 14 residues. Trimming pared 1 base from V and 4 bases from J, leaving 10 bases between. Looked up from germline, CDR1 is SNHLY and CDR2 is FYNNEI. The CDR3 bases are TGTGCCAGCAGTGAAGGGGGCGCGGGCTATGGCTACACCTTC. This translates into CASSEGGAGYGYTF.

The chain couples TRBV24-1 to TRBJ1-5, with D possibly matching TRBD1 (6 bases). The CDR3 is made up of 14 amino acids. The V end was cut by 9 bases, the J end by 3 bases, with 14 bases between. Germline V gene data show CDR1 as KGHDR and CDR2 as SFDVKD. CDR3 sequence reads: CATRGAGYNQPQHF. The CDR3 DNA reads TGTGCCACCCGGGGGGCAGGGTACAATCAGCCCCAGCATTTT.

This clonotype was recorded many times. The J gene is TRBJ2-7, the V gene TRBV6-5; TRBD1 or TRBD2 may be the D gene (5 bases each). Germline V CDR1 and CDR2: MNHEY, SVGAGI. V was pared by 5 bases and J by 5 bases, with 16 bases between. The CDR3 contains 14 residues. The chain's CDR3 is CASSPGADDNEQYF. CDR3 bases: TGTGCCAGCAGTCCCGGGGCCGATGACAACGAGCAGTACTTC.

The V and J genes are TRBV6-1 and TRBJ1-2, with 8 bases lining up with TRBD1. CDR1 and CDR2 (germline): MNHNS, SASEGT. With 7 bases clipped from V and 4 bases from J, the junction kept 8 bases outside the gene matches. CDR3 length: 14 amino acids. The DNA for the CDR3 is TGTGCCAGCACCCTGGGGACAGGAACCTATGGCTACACCTTC. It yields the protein CASTLGTGTYGYTF.

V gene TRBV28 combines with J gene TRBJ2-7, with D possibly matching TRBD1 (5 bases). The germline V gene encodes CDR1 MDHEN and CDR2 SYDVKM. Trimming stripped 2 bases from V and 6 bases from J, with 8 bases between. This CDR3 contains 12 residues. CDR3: CASSLPGSEQYF. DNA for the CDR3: TGTGCCAGCAGTTTACCAGGGTCCGAGCAGTACTTC.

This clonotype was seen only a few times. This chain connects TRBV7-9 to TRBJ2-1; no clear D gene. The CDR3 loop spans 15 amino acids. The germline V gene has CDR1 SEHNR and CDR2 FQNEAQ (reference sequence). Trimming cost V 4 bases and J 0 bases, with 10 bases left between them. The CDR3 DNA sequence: TGTGCCAGCAGCTCCGTCACGGGCTCCTACAATGAGCAGTTCTTC. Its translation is CASSSVTGSYNEQFF. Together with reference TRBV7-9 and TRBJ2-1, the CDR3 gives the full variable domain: DTGVSQNPRHKITKRGQNVTFRCDPISEHNRLYWYRQTLGQGPEFLTYFQNEAQLEKSRLLSDRFSAERPKGSFSTLEIQRTEQGDSAMYLCASSSVTGSYNEQFFGPGTRLTVL.

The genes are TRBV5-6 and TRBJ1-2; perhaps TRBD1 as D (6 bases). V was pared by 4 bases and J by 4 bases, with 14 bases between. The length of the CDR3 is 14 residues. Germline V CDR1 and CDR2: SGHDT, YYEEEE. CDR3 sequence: CASSPGDPGYGYTF. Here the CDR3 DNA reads TGTGCCAGCAGCCCAGGGGACCCCGGCTATGGCTACACCTTC. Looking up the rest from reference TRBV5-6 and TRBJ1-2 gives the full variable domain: DAGVTQSPTHLIKTRGQQVTLRCSPKSGHDTVSWYQQALGQGPQFIFQYYEEEERQRGNFPDRFSGHQFPNYSSELNVNALLLGDSALYLCASSPGDPGYGYTFGSGTRLTVV.

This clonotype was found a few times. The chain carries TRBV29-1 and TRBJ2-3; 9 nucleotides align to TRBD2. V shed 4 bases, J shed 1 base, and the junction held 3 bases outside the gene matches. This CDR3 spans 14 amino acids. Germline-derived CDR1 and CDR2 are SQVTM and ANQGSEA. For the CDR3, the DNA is TGCAGCGTTGTTCGGACTAGCGGCACAGATACGCAGTATTTT. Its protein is CSVVRTSGTDTQYF.

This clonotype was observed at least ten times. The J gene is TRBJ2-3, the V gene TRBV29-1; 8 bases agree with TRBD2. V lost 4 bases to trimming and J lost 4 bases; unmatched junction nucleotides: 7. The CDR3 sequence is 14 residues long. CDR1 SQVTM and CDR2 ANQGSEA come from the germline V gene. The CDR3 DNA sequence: TGCAGCGTTGCCGGGACTAGTACCGCAGATACGCAGTATTTT. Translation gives CSVAGTSTADTQYF.

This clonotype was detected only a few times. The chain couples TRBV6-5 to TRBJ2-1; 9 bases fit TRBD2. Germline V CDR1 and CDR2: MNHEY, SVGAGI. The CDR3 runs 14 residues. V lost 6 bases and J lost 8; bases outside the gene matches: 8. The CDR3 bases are TGTGCCAGCAGACTTAGCGGGAGAAAGGATGAGCAGTTCTTC. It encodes CASRLSGRKDEQFF.

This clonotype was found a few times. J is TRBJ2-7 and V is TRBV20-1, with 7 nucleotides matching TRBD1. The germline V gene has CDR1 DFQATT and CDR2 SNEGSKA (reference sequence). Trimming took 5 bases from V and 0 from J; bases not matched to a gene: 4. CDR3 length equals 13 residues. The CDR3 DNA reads TGCAGTGCTCAGACAGGGCACTCCTACGAGCAGTACTTC. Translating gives CSAQTGHSYEQYF.

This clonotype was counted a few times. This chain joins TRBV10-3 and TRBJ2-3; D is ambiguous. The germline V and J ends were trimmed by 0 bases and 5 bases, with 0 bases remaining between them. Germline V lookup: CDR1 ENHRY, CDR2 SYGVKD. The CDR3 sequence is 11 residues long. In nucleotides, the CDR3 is TGTGCCATCAGTGAGTCAGATACGCAGTATTTT. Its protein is CAISESDTQYF.

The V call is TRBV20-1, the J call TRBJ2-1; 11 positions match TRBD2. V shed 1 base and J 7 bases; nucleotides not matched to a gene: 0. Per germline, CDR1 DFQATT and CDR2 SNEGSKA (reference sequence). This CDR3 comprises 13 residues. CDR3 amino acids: CSARVAGGNEQFF. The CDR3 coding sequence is TGCAGTGCTAGAGTAGCGGGAGGGAATGAGCAGTTCTTC.

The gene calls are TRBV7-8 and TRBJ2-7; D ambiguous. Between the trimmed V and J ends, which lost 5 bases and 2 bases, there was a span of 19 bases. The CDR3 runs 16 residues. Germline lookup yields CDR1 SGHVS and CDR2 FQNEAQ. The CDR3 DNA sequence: TGTGCCAGCAGCCCGGCCCTAACTAAGCGCCCCTACGAGCAGTACTTC. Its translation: CASSPALTKRPYEQYF.

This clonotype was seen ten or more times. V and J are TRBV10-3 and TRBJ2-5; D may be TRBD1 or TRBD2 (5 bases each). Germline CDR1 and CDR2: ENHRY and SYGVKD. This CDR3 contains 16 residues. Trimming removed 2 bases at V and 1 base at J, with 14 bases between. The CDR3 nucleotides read TGTGCCATCAGTGAGAAGTCTGGGGACGGCCAAGAGACCCAGTACTTC. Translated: CAISEKSGDGQETQYF.

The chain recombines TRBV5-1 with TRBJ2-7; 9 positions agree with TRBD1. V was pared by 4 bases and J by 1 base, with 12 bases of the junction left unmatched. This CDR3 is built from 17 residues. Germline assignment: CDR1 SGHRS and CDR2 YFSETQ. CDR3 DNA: TGCGCCAGCAGCCTAAGCCTCGGACAGGGGAGGTCCTACGAGCAGTACTTC. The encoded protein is CASSLSLGQGRSYEQYF.

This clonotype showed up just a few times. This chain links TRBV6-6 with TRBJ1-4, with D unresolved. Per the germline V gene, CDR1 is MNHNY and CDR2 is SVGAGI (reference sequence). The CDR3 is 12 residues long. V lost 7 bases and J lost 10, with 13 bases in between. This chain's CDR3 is CASKVEGSKLFF. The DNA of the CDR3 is TGTGCCAGCAAGGTGGAAGGGTCAAAACTGTTTTTT.

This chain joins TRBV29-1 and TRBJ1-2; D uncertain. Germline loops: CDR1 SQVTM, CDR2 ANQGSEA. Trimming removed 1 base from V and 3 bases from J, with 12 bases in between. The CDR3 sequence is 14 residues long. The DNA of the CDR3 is TGCAGCGTTGAAGGAGTACGCGCAGACTATGGCTACACCTTC. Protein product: CSVEGVRADYGYTF.

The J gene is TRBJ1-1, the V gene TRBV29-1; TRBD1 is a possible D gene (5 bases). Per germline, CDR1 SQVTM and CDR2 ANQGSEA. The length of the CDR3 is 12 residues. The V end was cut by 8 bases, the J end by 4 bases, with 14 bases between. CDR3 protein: CSHYGGGTEAFF. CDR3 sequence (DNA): TGCAGCCACTATGGGGGGGGCACTGAAGCTTTCTTT. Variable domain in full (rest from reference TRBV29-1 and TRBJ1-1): SAVISQKPSRDICQRGTSLTIQCQVDSQVTMMFWYRQQPGQSLTLIATANQGSEATYESGFVIDKFPISRPNLTFSTLTVSNMSPEDSSIYLCSHYGGGTEAFFGQGTRLTVV.

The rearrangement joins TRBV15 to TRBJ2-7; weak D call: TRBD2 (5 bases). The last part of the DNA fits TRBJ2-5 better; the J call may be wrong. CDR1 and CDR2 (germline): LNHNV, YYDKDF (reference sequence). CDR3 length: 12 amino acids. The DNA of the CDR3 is TGTGCCACCAGCAGAGGGAGGAAGACCCAGTACTTC. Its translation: CATSRGRKTQYF.

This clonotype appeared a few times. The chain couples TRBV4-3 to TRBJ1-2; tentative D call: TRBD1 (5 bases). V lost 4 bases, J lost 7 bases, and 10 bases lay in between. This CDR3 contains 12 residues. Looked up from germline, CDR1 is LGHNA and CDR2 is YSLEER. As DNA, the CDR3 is TGCGCCAGCAGCCGCGGGACGGGTGGCTACACCTTC. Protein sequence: CASSRGTGGYTF.

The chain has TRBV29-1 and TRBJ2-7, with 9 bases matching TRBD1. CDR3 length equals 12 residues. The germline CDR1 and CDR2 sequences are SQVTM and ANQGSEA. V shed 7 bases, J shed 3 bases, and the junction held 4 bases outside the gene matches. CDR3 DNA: TGCAGCGGTGCGGGACAGGGCTACGAGCAGTACTTC. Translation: CSGAGQGYEQYF.

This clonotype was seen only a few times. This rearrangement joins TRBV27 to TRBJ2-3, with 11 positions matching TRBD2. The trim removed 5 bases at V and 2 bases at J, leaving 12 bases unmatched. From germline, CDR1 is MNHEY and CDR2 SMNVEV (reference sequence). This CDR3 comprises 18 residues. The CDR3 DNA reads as TGTGCCAGCAGTATAGAGATTGGGACTAGCGGCATCACAGATACGCAGTATTTT. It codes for CASSIEIGTSGITDTQYF.

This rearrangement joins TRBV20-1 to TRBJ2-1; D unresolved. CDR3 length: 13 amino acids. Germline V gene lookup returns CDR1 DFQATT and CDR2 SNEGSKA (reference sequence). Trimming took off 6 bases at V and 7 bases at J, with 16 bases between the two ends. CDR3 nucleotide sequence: TGCAGTGCGAGCACCGACTCGAAAAATGAGCAGTTCTTC. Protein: CSASTDSKNEQFF.

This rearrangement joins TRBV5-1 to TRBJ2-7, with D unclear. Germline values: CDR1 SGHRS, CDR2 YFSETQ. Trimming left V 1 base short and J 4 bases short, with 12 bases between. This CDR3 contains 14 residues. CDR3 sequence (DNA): TGCGCCAGCAGCTTGAGTTTGGGTGTATACGAGCAGTACTTC. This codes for CASSLSLGVYEQYF.

CDR3 sequence (DNA): TGTGCCAGCAGTTTAAAGACGCCGGAACAGGGGAGTTGGTTGGCTAATCAGCCCCAGCATTTT. The encoded protein is CASSLKTPEQGSWLANQPQHF. The chain uses TRBV27 and TRBJ1-5, with TRBD1 matching over 7 bases. The CDR3 runs 21 residues. Per the germline V gene, CDR1 is MNHEY and CDR2 is SMNVEV (reference sequence). With V trimmed by 2 bases and J by 4 bases, 23 bases remained unmatched.

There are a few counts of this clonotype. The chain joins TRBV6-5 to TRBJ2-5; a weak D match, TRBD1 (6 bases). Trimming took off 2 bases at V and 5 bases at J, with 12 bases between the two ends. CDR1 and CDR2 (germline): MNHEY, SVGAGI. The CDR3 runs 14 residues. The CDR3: CASSYSRGAETQYF. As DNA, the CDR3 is TGTGCCAGCAGTTACAGCAGGGGCGCTGAGACCCAGTACTTC.